This T cell receptor (beta chain) was documented in a study of identical twins. Study-level findings and limits: The study found weaker excess twin sharing in beta out-of-frame sequences. Insertions were fewer in abundant cord blood beta clonotypes, whereas memory repertoires showed none of this pattern. Models, which agreed with sharing between unrelated individuals, nonetheless underestimated the out-of-frame TCR alpha sharing seen in monozygotic twins.

The sample holds many counts of this clonotype. Its target is unknown. The CDR3 is 14 amino acids. V shed 5 bases, J shed 5 bases, and the junction held 5 bases outside the gene matches. A universal primer site was added by template switching, and unique molecular identifiers were carried by the cDNA. Each CDR3 protein gets one entry after TCRdb re-called the 5' RACE reads with MiXCR. The data show around 500,000 distinct CDR3 sequences, 14% seen once. The same specimen was also included in a second study, on yellow fever vaccine responses in identical twins.

This chain links TRBV12-3 or TRBV12-4 with TRBJ1-5, with TRBD1 matching 8 bases. Material: CD4+ T cells sorted from blood. The TCR comes from a woman aged 18-35 years in good health. CDR3 amino acids: CASSRGQEDQPQHF. For the CDR3, the DNA is TGTGCCAGCAGTCGGGGACAGGAAGATCAGCCCCAGCATTTT.